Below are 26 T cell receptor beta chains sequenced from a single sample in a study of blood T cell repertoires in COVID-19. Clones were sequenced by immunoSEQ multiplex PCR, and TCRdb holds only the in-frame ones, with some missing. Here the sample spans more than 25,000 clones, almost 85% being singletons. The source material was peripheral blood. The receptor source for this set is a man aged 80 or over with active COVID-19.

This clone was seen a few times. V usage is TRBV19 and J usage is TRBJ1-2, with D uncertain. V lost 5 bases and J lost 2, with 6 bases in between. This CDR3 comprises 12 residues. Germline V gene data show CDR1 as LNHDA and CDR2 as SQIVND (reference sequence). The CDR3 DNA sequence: TGTGCCAGTAGTCCACAGAACTATGGCTACACCTTC. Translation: CASSPQNYGYTF.

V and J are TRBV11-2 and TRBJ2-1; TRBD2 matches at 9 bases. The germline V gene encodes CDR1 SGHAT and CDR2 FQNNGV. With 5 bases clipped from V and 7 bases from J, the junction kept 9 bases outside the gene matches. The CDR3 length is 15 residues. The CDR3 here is CASSPMAGGPNEQFF. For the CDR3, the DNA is TGTGCCAGCAGCCCGATGGCGGGGGGGCCGAATGAGCAGTTCTTC.

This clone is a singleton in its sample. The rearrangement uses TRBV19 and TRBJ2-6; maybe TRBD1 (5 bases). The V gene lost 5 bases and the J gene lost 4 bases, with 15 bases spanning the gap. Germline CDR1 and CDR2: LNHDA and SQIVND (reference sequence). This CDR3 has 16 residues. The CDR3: CASSAYQGTGANVLTF. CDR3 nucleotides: TGTGCCAGTAGTGCGTACCAGGGTACCGGGGCCAACGTCCTGACTTTC.

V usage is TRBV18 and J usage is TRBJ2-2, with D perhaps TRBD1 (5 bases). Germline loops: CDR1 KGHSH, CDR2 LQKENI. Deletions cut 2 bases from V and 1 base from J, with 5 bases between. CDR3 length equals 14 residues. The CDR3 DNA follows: TGTGCCAGCTCACCAGACAGGAACACCGGGGAGCTGTTTTTT. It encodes CASSPDRNTGELFF.

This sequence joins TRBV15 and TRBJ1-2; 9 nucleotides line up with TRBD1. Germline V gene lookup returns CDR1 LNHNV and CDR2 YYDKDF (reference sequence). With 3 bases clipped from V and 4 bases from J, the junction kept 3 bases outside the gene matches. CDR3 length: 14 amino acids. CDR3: CATSRDRGTYGYTF. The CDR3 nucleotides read TGTGCCACCAGCAGGGACAGGGGCACCTATGGCTACACCTTC.

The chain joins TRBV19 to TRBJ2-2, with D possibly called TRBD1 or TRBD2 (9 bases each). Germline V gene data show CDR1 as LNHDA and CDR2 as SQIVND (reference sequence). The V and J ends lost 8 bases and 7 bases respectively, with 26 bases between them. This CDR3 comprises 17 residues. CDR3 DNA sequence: TGTGCCAGTGGGGACAGGGTTCGGCGGGGGGGCGTCGGGGAGCTGTTTTTT. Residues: CASGDRVRRGGVGELFF. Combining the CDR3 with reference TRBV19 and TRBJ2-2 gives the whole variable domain DGGITQSPKYLFRKEGQNVTLSCEQNLNHDAMYWYRQDPGQGLRLIYYSQIVNDFQKGDIAEGYSVSREKKESFPLTVTSAQKNPTAFYLCASGDRVRRGGVGELFFGEGSRLTVL.

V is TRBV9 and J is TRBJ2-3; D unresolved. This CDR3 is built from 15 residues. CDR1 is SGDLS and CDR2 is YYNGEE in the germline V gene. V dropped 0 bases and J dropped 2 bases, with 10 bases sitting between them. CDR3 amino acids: CASSVGQFITDTQYF. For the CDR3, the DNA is TGTGCCAGCAGCGTAGGGCAGTTTATCACAGATACGCAGTATTTT.

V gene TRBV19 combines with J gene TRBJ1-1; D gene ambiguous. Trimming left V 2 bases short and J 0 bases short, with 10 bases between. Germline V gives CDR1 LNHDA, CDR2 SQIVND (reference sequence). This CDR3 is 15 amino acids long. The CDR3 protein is CASSIREIMNTEAFF. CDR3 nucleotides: TGTGCCAGTAGTATACGAGAGATCATGAACACTGAAGCTTTCTTT.

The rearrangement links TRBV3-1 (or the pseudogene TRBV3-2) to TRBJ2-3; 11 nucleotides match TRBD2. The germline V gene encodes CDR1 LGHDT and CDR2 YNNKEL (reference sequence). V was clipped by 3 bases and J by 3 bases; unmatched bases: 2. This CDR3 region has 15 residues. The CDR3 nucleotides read TGTGCCAGCAGCCAGACTAGCGGGGAAACAGATACGCAGTATTTT. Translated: CASSQTSGETDTQYF.

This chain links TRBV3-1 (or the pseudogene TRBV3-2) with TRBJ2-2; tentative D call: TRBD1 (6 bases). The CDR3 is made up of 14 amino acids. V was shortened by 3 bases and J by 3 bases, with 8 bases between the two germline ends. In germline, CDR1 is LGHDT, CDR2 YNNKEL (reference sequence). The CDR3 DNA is TGTGCCAGCAGCCAGGACAGTTACACCGGGGAGCTGTTTTTT. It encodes CASSQDSYTGELFF.

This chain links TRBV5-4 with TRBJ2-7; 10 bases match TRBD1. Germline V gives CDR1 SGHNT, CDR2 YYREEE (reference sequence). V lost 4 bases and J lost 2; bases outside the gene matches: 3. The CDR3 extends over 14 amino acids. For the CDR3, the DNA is TGTGCCAGCAGCCGGACAGGGGGTCCCTACGAGCAGTACTTC. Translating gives CASSRTGGPYEQYF.

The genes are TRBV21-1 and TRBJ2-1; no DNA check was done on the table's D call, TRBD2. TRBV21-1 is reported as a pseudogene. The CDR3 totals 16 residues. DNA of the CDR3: TGTGCCAGCAAAGGGACTAGCGGGGCCGTCTACAATGAGCAGTTCTTC. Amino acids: CASKGTSGAVYNEQFF.

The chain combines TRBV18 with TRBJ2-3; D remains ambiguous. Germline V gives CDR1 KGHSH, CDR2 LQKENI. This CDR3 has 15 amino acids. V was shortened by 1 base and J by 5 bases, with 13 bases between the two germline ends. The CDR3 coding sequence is TGTGCCAGCTCACCACGTTTGACTCCGGGAGATACGCAGTATTTT. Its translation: CASSPRLTPGDTQYF.

Here the CDR3 DNA reads TGTGCCAGCAGCTTAGCGTTAACAGGGGCAGGTCAGCCCCAGCATTTT. Encoded protein: CASSLALTGAGQPQHF. The V and J genes are TRBV11-2 and TRBJ1-5; 7 bases align to TRBD1. The CDR3 consists of 16 residues. Per the germline V gene, CDR1 is SGHAT and CDR2 is FQNNGV. The V and J ends lost 1 base and 6 bases, in that order; junction bases with no gene match: 9.

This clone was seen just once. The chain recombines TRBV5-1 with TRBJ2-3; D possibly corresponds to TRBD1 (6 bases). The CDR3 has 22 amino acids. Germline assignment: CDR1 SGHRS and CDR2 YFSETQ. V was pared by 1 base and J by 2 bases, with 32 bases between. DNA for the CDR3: TGCGCCAGCAGCTTGTACCCCCCCGGACAGACACGGGCCCTAACGGACACAGATACGCAGTATTTT. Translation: CASSLYPPGQTRALTDTDTQYF.

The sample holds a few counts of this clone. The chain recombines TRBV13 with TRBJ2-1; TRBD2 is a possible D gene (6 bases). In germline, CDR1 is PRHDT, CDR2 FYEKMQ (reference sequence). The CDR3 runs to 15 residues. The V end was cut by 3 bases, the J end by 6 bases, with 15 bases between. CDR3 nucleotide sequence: TGTGCCAGCAGCTTGGGCCAGACTAGGGTCAATGAGCAGTTCTTC. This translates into CASSLGQTRVNEQFF.

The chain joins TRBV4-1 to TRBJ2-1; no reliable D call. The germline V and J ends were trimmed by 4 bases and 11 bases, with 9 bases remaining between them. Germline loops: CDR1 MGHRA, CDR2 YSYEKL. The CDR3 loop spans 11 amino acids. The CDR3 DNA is TGCGCCAGCAGCCGGGCAGGCCAGCAGTTCTTC. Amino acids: CASSRAGQQFF.

CDR3 DNA: TGTGCCAGTAGAGTAATACTCGGGGGTAACAATGAGCAGTTCTTC. As protein: CASRVILGGNNEQFF. The chain joins TRBV19 to TRBJ2-1; tentative D call: TRBD2 (6 bases). In germline, CDR1 is LNHDA, CDR2 SQIVND (reference sequence). This CDR3 is 15 amino acids long. Trimming shortened V by 6 bases and J by 5 bases, and 17 bases separated the two germline ends.

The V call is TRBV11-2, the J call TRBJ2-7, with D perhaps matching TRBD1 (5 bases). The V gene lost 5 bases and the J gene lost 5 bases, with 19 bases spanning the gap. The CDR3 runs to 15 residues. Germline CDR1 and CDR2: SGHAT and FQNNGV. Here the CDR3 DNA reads TGTGCCAGCAGCCCTGGGTGGCAGGGTTTGAACGAGCAGTACTTC. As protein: CASSPGWQGLNEQYF.

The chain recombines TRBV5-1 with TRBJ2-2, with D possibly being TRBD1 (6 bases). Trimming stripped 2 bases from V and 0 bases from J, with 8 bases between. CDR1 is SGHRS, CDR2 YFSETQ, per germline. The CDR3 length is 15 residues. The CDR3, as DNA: TGCGCCAGCAGCTTTCCAGGGGCGAACACCGGGGAGCTGTTTTTT. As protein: CASSFPGANTGELFF.

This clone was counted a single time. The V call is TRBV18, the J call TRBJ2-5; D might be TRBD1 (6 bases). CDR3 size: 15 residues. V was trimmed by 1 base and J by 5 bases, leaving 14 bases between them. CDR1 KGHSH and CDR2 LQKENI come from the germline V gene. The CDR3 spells CASSPRGPGDETQYF. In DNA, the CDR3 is TGTGCCAGCTCACCACGGGGGCCTGGTGATGAGACCCAGTACTTC.

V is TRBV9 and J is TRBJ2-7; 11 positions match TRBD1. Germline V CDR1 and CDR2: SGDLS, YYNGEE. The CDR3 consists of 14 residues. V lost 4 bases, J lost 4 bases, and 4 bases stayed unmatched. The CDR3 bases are TGTGCCAGCAGCTCTAGGGACAGGGGGTACGAGCAGTACTTC. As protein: CASSSRDRGYEQYF.

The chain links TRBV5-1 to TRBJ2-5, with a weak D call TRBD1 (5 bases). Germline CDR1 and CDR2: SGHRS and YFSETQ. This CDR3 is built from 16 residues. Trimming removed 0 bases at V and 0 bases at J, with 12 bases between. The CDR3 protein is CASSLGGVTHQETQYF. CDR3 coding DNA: TGCGCCAGCAGCTTGGGGGGCGTCACACACCAAGAGACCCAGTACTTC.

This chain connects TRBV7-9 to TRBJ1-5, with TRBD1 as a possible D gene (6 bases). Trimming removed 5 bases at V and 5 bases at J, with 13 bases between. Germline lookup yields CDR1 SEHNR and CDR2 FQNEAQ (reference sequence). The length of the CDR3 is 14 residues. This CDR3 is CASSEGQTHQPQHF. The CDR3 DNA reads TGTGCCAGCAGCGAGGGACAAACCCATCAGCCCCAGCATTTT.

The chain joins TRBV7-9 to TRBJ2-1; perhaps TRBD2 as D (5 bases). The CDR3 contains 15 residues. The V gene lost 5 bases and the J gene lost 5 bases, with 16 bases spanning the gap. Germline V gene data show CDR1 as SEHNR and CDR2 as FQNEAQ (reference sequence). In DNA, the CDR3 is TGTGCCAGCAGCACTCAAGGACGGAGGAACAATGAGCAGTTCTTC. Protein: CASSTQGRRNNEQFF.

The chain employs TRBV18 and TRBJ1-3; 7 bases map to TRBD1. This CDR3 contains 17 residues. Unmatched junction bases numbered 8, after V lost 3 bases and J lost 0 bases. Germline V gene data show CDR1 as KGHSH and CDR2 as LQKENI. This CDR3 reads CASSPATGATSGNTIYF. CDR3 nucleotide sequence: TGTGCCAGCTCACCTGCAACAGGGGCCACCTCTGGAAACACCATATATTTT.